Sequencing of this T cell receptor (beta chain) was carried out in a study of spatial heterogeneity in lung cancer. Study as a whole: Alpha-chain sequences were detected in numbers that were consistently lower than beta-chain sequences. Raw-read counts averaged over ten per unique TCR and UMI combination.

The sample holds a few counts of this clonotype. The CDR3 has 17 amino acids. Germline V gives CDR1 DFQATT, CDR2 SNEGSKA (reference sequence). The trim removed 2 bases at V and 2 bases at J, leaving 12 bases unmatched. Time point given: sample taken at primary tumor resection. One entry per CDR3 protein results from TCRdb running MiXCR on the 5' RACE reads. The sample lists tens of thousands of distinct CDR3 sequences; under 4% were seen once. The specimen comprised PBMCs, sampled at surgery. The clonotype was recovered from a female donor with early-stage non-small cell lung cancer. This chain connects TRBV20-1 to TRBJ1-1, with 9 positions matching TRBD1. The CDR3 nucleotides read TGCAGTGCTAGAAACAGGGGGCAAGGGCGGCCCAACACTGAAGCTTTCTTT. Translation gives CSARNRGQGRPNTEAFF.